The clone carrying this T cell receptor beta chain was detected only a few times. Antigen unknown. These data originate in a study of shared clonotypes between healthy human individuals. Turning to the study itself: Each donor contributed plates that comprised three CD4 naive, three CD4 memory, two CD8 naive and one CD8 memory. Whole-study findings and limits: Non-shared clonotypes were found to have lower generation probabilities than the clonotypes that were shared by all four of the sorted-subset donors.

Profiled with immunoSEQ multiplex PCR; TCRdb holds only in-frame clones, not every one. The table lists 850,000 to 1,200,000 clones, roughly 80% of them singletons. Free of recent acute infections or vaccinations, the donors were healthy HIV-negative adults. A split of CD4+ cells into CD45RA+ naive and CD45RA-negative memory subsets was performed. The trim removed 6 bases at V and 3 bases at J, leaving 7 bases unmatched. The germline V gene encodes CDR1 SQVTM and CDR2 ANQGSEA. The CDR3 runs to 14 residues. V is TRBV29-1 and J is TRBJ1-5; 8 nucleotides align to TRBD1. The TCR was taken from a man between 18 and 35 years old in good health. The specimen was memory CD4+ T cells sorted from blood. Subset given: CD45RA-negative fraction. CDR3 loop: CSVLTGDLNQPQHF. The CDR3 bases are TGCAGCGTCTTGACAGGGGACCTCAATCAGCCCCAGCATTTT.